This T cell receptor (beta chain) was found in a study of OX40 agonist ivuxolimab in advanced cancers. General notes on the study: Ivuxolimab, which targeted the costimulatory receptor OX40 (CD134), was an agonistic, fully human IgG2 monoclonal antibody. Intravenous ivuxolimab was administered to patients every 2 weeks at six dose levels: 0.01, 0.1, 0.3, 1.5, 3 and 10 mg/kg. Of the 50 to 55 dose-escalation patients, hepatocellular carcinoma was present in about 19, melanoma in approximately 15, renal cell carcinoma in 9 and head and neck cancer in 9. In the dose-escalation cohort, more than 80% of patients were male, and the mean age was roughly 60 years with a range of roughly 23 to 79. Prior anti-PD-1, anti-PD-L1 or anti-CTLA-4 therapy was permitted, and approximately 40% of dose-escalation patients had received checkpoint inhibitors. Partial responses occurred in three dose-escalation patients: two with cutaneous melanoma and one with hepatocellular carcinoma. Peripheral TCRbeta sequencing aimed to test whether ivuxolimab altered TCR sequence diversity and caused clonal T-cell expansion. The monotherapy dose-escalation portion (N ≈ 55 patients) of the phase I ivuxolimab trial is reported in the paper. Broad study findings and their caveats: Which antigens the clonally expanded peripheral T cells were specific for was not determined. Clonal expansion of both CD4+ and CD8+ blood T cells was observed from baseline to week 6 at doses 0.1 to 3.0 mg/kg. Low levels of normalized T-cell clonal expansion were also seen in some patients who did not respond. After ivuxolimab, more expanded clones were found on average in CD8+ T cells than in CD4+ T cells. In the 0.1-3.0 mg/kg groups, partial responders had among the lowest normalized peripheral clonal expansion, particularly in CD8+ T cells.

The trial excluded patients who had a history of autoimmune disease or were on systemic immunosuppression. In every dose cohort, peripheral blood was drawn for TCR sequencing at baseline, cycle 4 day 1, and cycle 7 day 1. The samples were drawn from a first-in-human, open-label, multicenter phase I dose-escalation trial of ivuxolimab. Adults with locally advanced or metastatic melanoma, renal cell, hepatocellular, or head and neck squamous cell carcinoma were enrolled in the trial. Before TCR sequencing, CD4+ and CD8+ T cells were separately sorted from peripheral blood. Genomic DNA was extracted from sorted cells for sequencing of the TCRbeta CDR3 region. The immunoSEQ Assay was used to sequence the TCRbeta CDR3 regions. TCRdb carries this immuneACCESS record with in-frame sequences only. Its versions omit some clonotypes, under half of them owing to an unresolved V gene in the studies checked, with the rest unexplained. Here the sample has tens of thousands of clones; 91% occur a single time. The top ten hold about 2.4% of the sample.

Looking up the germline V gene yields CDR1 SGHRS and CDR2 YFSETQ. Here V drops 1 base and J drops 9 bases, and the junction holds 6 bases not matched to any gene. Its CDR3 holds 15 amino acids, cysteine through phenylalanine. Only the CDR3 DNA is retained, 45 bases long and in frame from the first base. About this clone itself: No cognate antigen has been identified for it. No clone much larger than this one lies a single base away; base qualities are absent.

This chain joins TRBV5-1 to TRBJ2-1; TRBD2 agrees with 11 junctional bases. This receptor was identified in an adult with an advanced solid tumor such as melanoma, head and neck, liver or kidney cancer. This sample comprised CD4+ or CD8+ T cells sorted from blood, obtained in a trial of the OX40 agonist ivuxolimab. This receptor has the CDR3 CASSLTSGSLTEQFF. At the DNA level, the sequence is TGCGCCAGCAGCTTGACTAGCGGGAGCTTAACTGAGCAGTTCTTC.